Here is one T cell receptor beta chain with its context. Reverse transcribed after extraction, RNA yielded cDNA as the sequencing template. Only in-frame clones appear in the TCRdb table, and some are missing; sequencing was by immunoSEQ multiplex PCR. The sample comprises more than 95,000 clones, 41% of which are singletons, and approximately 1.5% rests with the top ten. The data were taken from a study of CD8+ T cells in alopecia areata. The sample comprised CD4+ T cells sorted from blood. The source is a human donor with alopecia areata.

The CDR3 DNA sequence: TGTGCCAGTGTACGGGAGAAGAATCAGCCCCAGCATTTT. Translation gives CASVREKNQPQHF. The chain employs TRBV2 and TRBJ1-5; D uncertain. Between the trimmed V and J ends, which lost 9 bases and 4 bases, there was a span of 13 bases. Germline CDR1 SNHLY, CDR2 FYNNEI. This CDR3 region has 13 residues.